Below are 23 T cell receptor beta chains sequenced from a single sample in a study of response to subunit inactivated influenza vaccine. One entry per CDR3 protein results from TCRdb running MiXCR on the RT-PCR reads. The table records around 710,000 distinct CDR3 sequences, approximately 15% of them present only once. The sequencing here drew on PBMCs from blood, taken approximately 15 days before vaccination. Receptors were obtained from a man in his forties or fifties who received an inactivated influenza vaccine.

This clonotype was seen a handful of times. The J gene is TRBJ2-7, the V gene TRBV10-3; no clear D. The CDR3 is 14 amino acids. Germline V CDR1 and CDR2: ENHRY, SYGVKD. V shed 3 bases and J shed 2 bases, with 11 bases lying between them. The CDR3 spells CAISDLRLAYEQYF. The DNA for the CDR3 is TGTGCCATCAGTGACCTCCGTTTGGCCTACGAGCAGTACTTC.

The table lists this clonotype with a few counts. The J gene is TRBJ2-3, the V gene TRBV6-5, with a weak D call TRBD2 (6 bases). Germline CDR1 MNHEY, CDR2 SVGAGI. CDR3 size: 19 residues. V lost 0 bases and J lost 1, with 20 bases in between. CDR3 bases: TGTGCCAGCAGTTACTCGATCCACCTAGCCGGCGGGGGCACAGATACGCAGTATTTT. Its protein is CASSYSIHLAGGGTDTQYF.

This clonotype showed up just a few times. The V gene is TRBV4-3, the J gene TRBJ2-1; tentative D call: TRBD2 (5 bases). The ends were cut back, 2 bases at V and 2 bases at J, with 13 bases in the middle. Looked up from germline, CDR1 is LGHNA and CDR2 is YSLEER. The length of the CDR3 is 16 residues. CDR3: CASSQSFGSAYNEQFF. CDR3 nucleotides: TGCGCCAGCAGCCAAAGTTTTGGGAGCGCCTACAATGAGCAGTTCTTC.

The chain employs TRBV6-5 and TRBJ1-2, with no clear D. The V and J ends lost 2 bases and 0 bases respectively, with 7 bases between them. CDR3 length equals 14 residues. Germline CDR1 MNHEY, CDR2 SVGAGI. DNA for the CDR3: TGTGCCAGCAGTTACGTCACCCCTAACTATGGCTACACCTTC. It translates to CASSYVTPNYGYTF.

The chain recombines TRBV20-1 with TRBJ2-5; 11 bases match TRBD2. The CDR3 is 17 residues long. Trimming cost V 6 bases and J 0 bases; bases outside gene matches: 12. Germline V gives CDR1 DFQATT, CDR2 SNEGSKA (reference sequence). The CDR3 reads CSAPGRGLADYQETQYF. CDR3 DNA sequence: TGCAGTGCCCCCGGCAGGGGACTAGCGGATTACCAAGAGACCCAGTACTTC.

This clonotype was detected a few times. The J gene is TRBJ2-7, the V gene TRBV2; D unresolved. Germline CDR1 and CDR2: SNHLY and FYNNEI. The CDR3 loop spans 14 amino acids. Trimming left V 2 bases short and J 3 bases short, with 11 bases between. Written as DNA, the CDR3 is TGTGCCAGCAGTGAAATTAGGCCCAACTACGAGCAGTACTTC. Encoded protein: CASSEIRPNYEQYF. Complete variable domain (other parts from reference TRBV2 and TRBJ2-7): EPEVTQTPSHQVTQMGQEVILRCVPISNHLYFYWYRQILGQKVEFLVSFYNNEISEKSEIFDDQFSVERPDGSNFTLKIRSTKLEDSAMYFCASSEIRPNYEQYFGPGTRLTVT.

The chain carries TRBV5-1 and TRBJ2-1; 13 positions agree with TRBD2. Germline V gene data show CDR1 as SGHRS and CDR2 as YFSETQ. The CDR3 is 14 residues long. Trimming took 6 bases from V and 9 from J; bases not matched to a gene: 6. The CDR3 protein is CASNSGLAGVEQFF. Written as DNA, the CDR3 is TGCGCCAGCAACAGTGGACTAGCGGGAGTTGAGCAGTTCTTC.

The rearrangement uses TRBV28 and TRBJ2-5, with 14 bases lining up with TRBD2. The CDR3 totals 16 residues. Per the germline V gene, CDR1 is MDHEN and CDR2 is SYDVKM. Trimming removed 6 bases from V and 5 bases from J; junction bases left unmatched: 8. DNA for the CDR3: TGTGCCAGCAGCTCGGGACTAGCGGGAGTGTATGAGACCCAGTACTTC. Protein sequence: CASSSGLAGVYETQYF.

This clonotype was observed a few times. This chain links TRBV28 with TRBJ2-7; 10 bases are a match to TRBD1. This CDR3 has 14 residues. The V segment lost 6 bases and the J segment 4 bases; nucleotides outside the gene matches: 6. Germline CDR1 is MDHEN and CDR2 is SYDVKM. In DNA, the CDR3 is TGTGCCAGCAGGGCAACGGGACAGGGGTACGAGCAGTACTTC. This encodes CASRATGQGYEQYF.

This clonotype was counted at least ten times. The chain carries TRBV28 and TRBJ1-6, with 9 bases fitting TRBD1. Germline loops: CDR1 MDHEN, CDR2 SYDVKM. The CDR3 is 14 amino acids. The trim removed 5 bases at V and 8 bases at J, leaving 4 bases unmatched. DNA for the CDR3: TGTGCCAGCAGTGGACAGGGGCGGTATTCACCCCTCCACTTT. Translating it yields CASSGQGRYSPLHF. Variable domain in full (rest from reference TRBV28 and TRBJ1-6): DVKVTQSSRYLVKRTGEKVFLECVQDMDHENMFWYRQDPGLGLRLIYFSYDVKMKEKGDIPEGYSVSREKKERFSLILESASTNQTSMYLCASSGQGRYSPLHFGNGTRLTVT.

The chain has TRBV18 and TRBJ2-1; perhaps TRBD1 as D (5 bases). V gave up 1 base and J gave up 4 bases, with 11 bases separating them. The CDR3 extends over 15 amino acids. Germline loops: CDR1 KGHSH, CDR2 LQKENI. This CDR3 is CASSPRYRLYNEQFF. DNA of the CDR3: TGTGCCAGCTCACCACGGTACAGGTTATACAATGAGCAGTTCTTC.

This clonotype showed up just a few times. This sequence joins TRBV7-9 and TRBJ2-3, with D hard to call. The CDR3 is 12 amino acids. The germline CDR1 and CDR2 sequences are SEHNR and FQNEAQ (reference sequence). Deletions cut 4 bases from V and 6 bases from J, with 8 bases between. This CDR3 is CASSSRVDTQYF. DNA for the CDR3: TGTGCCAGCAGCTCCCGTGTCGATACGCAGTATTTT.

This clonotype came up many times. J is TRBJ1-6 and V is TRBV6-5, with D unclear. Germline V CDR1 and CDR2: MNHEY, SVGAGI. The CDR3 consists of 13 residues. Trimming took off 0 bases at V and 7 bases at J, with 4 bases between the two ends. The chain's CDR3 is CASSYSTNSPLHF. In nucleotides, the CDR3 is TGTGCCAGCAGTTACTCGACGAATTCACCCCTCCACTTT.

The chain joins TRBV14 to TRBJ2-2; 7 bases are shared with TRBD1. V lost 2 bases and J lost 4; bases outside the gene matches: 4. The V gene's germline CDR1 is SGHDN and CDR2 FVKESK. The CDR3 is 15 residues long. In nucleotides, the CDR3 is TGTGCCAGCAGCCAATTGGCAGGGGGCACCGGGGAGCTGTTTTTT. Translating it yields CASSQLAGGTGELFF.

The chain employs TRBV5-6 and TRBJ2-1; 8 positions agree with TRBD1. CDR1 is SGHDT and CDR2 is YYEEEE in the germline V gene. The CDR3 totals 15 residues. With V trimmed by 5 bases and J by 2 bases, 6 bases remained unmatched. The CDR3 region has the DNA TGTGCCAGCAGACGCGACAGGGGCCCCTACAATGAGCAGTTCTTC. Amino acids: CASRRDRGPYNEQFF.

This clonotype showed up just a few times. The CDR3 DNA sequence: TGCAGTGCACAGCCAGGGGGCGTCTTAGGAACCCAGTACTTC. This encodes CSAQPGGVLGTQYF. This sequence joins TRBV20-1 and TRBJ2-5; 8 bases are a match to TRBD1. Trimming at V came to 6 bases and at J to 8 bases, leaving 14 bases not matched to a gene. CDR3 length: 14 amino acids. Germline values: CDR1 DFQATT, CDR2 SNEGSKA (reference sequence).

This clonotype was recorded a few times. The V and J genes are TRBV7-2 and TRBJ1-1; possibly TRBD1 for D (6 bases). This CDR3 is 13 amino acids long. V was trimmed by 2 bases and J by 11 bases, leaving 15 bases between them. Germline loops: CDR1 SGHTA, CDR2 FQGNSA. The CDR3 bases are TGTGCCAGCAGCTTAAGGGGGGCCAGAAGGGCTTTCTTT. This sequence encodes CASSLRGARRAFF.

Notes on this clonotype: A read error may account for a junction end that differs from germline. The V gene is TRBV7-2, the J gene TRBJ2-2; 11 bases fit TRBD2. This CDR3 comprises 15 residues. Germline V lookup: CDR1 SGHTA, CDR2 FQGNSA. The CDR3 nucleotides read TGTGCCAGCAGCGAACTAGCGGGGGAAACCGGGGAGCTCTTTTTT. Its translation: CASSELAGETGELFF.

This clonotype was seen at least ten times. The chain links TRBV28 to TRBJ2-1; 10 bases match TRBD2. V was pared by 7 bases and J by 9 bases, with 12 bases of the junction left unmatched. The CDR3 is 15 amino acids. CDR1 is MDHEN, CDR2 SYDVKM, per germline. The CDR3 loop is CASNPGTSVLSEQFF. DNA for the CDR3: TGTGCCAGCAATCCCGGGACTAGCGTCCTCAGTGAGCAGTTCTTC.

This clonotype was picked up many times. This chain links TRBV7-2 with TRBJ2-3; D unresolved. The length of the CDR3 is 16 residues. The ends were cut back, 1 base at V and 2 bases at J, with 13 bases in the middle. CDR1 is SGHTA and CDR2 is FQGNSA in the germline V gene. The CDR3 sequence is CASSLERSRPTDTQYF. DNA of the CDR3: TGTGCCAGCAGCTTAGAGAGGTCTCGGCCCACAGATACGCAGTATTTT.

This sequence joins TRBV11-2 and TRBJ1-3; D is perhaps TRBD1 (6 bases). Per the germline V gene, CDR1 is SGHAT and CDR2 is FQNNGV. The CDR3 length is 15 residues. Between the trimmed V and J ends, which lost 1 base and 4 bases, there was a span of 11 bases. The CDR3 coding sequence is TGTGCCAGCAGCTTAGTGGGGGCGCGAGGAAACACCATATATTTT. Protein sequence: CASSLVGARGNTIYF.

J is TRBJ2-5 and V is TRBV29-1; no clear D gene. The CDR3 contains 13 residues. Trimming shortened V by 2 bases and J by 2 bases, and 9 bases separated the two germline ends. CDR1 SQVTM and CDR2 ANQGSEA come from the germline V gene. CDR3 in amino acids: CSVESYRQETQYF. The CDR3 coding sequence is TGCAGCGTTGAATCCTACAGACAAGAGACCCAGTACTTC.

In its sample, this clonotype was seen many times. The CDR3 reads CASRPTGSLYSNQPQHF. DNA of the CDR3: TGCGCCAGCAGGCCGACTGGAAGTCTATATAGCAATCAGCCCCAGCATTTT. V gene TRBV5-1 combines with J gene TRBJ1-5; the D is unclear. Germline values: CDR1 SGHRS, CDR2 YFSETQ. The ends were cut back, 5 bases at V and 0 bases at J, with 18 bases in the middle. The length of the CDR3 is 17 residues. The entire variable domain, with the rest obtained from reference TRBV5-1 and TRBJ1-5, is as follows: KAGVTQTPRYLIKTRGQQVTLSCSPISGHRSVSWYQQTPGQGLQFLFEYFSETQRNKGNFPGRFSGRQFSNSRSEMNVSTLELGDSALYLCASRPTGSLYSNQPQHFGDGTRLSIL.